Sequencing of this T cell receptor beta chain was carried out in a study of OX40 agonist ivuxolimab in advanced cancers. At the level of the study: Males comprised about 84% of the group, whose mean age was roughly 64 years (range roughly 20 to 85).

The assay was immunoSEQ multiplex PCR, and TCRdb's table has in-frame clones only and misses some. Of tens of thousands of clones listed, roughly 86% are singletons. Patients who had autoimmune disease history or got systemic immunosuppression were left out. The CDR3 consists of 13 residues. Between the trimmed V and J ends, which lost 6 bases and 5 bases, there was a span of 13 bases. The germline CDR1 and CDR2 sequences are LNHDA and SQIVND (reference sequence). This specimen consisted of CD4+ or CD8+ T cells sorted from blood, obtained in a trial of the OX40 agonist ivuxolimab. This chain joins TRBV19 and TRBJ2-5, with TRBD2 as a possible D gene (6 bases). The TCR comes from an adult with an advanced solid tumor such as melanoma, head and neck, liver or kidney cancer. Here the CDR3 reads CASRKPGGETQYF. The CDR3 nucleotides are TGTGCCAGTAGAAAACCCGGAGGGGAGACCCAGTACTTC.